These 16 T cell receptor beta chains came from one sample sequenced in a study of PD-1 blockade in mismatch repair-deficient tumors. Assay: immunoSEQ multiplex PCR; the TCRdb copy retains only in-frame clones and omits some. Of roughly 120,000 clones in the sample, approximately 91% were seen once. The specimen comprised peripheral blood, sampled approximately 73 weeks after starting pembrolizumab. The receptors here all came from an adult with mismatch repair-deficient cancer.

The rearrangement links TRBV29-1 to TRBJ2-2; possibly TRBD1 or TRBD2 for D (5 bases each). The CDR3 is 15 residues long. The ends were cut back, 1 base at V and 6 bases at J, with 15 bases in the middle. In germline, CDR1 is SQVTM, CDR2 ANQGSEA. CDR3 sequence: CSVEGGDAGPGELFF. The CDR3, as DNA: TGCAGCGTTGAAGGTGGGGACGCCGGACCCGGGGAGCTGTTTTTT.

This chain joins TRBV4-1 and TRBJ2-5; D is ambiguous. V lost 1 base to trimming and J lost 4 bases, with 13 bases between them. The CDR3 covers 15 residues. From germline, CDR1 is MGHRA and CDR2 YSYEKL. CDR3 in DNA: TGCGCCAGCAGCCAAGCTGATTTACTGGGAGAGACCCAGTACTTC. Its translation: CASSQADLLGETQYF.

V usage is TRBV10-3 and J usage is TRBJ2-1; 11 bases map to TRBD2. V was pared by 2 bases and J by 8 bases, with 5 bases of the junction left unmatched. The CDR3 is 15 amino acids. Germline CDR1 ENHRY, CDR2 SYGVKD. The CDR3 coding sequence is TGTGCCATCAGTGAGCTAGCGGGAGGTATCGATGAGCAGTTCTTC. This codes for CAISELAGGIDEQFF.

The rearrangement links TRBV11-1 to TRBJ1-1; D remains ambiguous. Germline V gene data show CDR1 as SGHAT and CDR2 as FQDESV (reference sequence). Trimming took off 1 base at V and 8 bases at J, with 17 bases between the two ends. This CDR3 contains 15 residues. The CDR3 nucleotides read TGTGCCAGCAGCTTAGTTCCACATGGCCGTTCGGAAGCTTTCTTT. Its translation is CASSLVPHGRSEAFF. Complete variable domain (other parts from reference TRBV11-1 and TRBJ1-1): EAEVAQSPRYKITEKSQAVAFWCDPISGHATLYWYRQILGQGPELLVQFQDESVVDDSQLPKDRFSAERLKGVDSTLKIQPAELGDSAMYLCASSLVPHGRSEAFFGQGTRLTVV.

The V gene is TRBV19, the J gene TRBJ1-1; the D gene is possibly TRBD1 (6 bases). The germline V gene has CDR1 LNHDA and CDR2 SQIVND (reference sequence). The germline V and J ends were trimmed by 6 bases and 4 bases, with 21 bases remaining between them. The CDR3 extends over 16 amino acids. CDR3 coding DNA: TGTGCCAGTAGGCTATTTATTTGGGGGCGAGGCACTGAAGCTTTCTTT. It translates to CASRLFIWGRGTEAFF.

This chain uses TRBV30 with TRBJ1-2; TRBD1 is a possible D gene (5 bases). The length of the CDR3 is 14 residues. CDR1 and CDR2 from the germline V gene are GTSNPN and SVGIG (reference sequence). Trimming took 2 bases from V and 4 from J, leaving 14 bases between them. Here the CDR3 reads CAWSPGGGAYGYTF. CDR3 DNA: TGTGCCTGGAGTCCGGGTGGGGGAGCCTATGGCTACACCTTC.

CDR3: CASSLDRDYQTGELFF. For the CDR3, the DNA is TGTGCCAGCAGCTTGGATAGGGACTATCAAACCGGGGAGCTGTTTTTT. This chain links TRBV5-4 with TRBJ2-2; 7 bases are a match to TRBD2. Germline values: CDR1 SGHNT, CDR2 YYREEE (reference sequence). Unmatched junction bases numbered 7, after V lost 0 bases and J lost 5 bases. This CDR3 spans 16 amino acids.

The rearrangement joins TRBV30 to TRBJ2-7; 11 positions agree with TRBD2. V dropped 7 bases and J dropped 7; count of bases not matched to a gene: 9. Germline lookup yields CDR1 GTSNPN and CDR2 SVGIG (reference sequence). This CDR3 contains 13 residues. CDR3: CAFKLAGVREQYF. In nucleotides, the CDR3 is TGTGCCTTTAAACTAGCGGGAGTACGGGAGCAGTACTTC.

As DNA, the CDR3 is TGTGCCAGCAGTGAAAGTCTGAACACTGAAGCTTTCTTT. Translated, it gives CASSESLNTEAFF. The V call is TRBV6-4, the J call TRBJ1-1; D not certain. The V end lost 3 bases, the J end lost 0 bases, and 5 bases lay between the germline ends. CDR1 and CDR2 (germline): MRHNA, SNTAGT. The CDR3 is 13 residues long.

The chain employs TRBV4-1 and TRBJ2-3; TRBD2 matches 11 bases. Germline V CDR1 and CDR2: MGHRA, YSYEKL. V lost 4 bases and J lost 3; bases outside the gene matches: 6. The CDR3 has 16 residues. CDR3 in DNA: TGCGCCAGCAGCCGAGGGACTAGCGGCCCTACAGATACGCAGTATTTT. Its protein product is CASSRGTSGPTDTQYF.

Only one count was recorded for this clone. J is TRBJ2-1 and V is TRBV7-3; TRBD2 matches 7 bases. The V gene's germline CDR1 is SGHTA and CDR2 FQGTGA. The CDR3 has 15 residues. The V gene end was trimmed by 5 bases and the J gene end by 2 bases; junction bases not matched to a gene: 6. Here the CDR3 reads CASSPGLGPYNEQFF. The DNA for the CDR3 is TGTGCCAGCAGCCCCGGACTAGGGCCCTACAATGAGCAGTTCTTC. The full variable domain, in which reference TRBV7-3 and TRBJ2-1 provide the parts outside the CDR3, is GAGVSQTPSNKVTEKGKYVELRCDPISGHTALYWYRQSLGQGPEFLIYFQGTGAADDSGLPNDRFFAVRPEGSVSTLKIQRTERGDSAVYLCASSPGLGPYNEQFFGPGTRLTVL.

The V call is TRBV27, the J call TRBJ2-3, with D tentatively TRBD1 (5 bases). Germline CDR1 and CDR2: MNHEY and SMNVEV (reference sequence). The CDR3 runs to 17 residues. The V gene lost 5 bases and the J gene lost 1 base, with 19 bases spanning the gap. This CDR3 is CASSLIVPTTGTDTQYF. CDR3 coding DNA: TGTGCCAGCAGTCTCATAGTCCCAACGACAGGCACAGATACGCAGTATTTT.

V is TRBV7-6 and J is TRBJ1-1; D not resolved. The germline V gene encodes CDR1 SGHVS and CDR2 FNYEAQ. V lost 0 bases to trimming and J lost 4 bases, with 9 bases between them. The CDR3 spans 14 residues. CDR3 nucleotide sequence: TGTGCCAGCAGCTTAGCGGGCGGGAGCACTGAAGCTTTCTTT. Protein product: CASSLAGGSTEAFF. Variable domain in full (rest from reference TRBV7-6 and TRBJ1-1): GAGVSQSPRYKVTKRGQDVALRCDPISGHVSLYWYRQALGQGPEFLTYFNYEAQQDKSGLPNDRFSAERPEGSISTLTIQRTEQRDSAMYRCASSLAGGSTEAFFGQGTRLTVV.

This chain uses TRBV19 with TRBJ2-7, with D perhaps matching TRBD1 or TRBD2 (5 bases each). From germline, CDR1 is LNHDA and CDR2 SQIVND (reference sequence). The CDR3 runs 15 residues. Between the trimmed V and J ends, which lost 3 bases and 2 bases, there was a span of 14 bases. CDR3 sequence reads: CASSISPGAPYEQYF. The CDR3 coding sequence is TGTGCCAGTAGTATTAGCCCCGGGGCCCCCTACGAGCAGTACTTC.

J is TRBJ2-1 and V is TRBV13, with 8 bases lining up with TRBD2. Per the germline V gene, CDR1 is PRHDT and CDR2 is FYEKMQ (reference sequence). Trimming removed 2 bases from V and 4 bases from J; junction bases left unmatched: 7. This CDR3 has 16 residues. The CDR3 bases are TGTGCCAGCAGCTTAAGTAGCGGGAAGGGTTACAATGAGCAGTTCTTC. Encoded protein: CASSLSSGKGYNEQFF.

This clone has only a few counts. J is TRBJ2-7 and V is TRBV4-2; 10 bases fit TRBD2. The CDR3 consists of 17 residues. Looked up from germline, CDR1 is LGHNA and CDR2 is YNFKEQ. V was pared by 0 bases and J by 3 bases, with 8 bases of the junction left unmatched. This chain's CDR3 is CASSQDSEREGFYEQYF. CDR3 bases: TGTGCCAGCAGCCAAGATAGTGAGCGGGAGGGCTTCTACGAGCAGTACTTC.